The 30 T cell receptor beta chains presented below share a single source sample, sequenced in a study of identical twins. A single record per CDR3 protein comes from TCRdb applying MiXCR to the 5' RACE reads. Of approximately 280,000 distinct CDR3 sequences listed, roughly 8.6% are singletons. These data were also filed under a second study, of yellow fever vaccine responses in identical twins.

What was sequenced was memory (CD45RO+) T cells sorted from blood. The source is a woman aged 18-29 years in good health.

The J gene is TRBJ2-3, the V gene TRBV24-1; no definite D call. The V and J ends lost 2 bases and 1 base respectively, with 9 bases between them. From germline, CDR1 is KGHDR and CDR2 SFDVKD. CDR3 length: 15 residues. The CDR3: CATSDSALRTDTQYF. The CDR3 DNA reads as TGTGCCACCAGTGATTCGGCACTCCGCACAGATACGCAGTATTTT.

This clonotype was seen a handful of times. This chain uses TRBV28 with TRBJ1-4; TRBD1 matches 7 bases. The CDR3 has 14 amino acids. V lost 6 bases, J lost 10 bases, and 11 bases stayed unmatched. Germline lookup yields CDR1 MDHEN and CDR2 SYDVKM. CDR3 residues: CASSLGGTGGKLFF. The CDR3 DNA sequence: TGTGCCAGCAGCTTAGGGGGCACGGGTGGAAAACTGTTTTTT.

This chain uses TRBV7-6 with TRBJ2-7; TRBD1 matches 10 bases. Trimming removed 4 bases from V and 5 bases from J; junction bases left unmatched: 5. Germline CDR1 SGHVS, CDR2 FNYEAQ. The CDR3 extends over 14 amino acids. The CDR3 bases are TGTGCCAGCAGCTCCACGACAGGGGGCAACGAGCAGTACGTC. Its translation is CASSSTTGGNEQYV.

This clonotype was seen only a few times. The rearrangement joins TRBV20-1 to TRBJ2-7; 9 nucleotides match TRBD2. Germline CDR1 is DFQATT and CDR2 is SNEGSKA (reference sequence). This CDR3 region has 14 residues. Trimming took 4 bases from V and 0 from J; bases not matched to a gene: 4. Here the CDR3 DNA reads TGCAGTGCTACCCAACTAGCGGGCTCCTACGAGCAGTACTTC. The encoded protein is CSATQLAGSYEQYF.

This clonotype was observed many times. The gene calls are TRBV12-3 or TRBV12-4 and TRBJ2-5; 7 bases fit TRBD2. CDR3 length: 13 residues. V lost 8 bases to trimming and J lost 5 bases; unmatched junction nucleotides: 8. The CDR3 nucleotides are TGTGCCAGCGAGTACGGGGGGAGTGAGACCCAGTACTTC. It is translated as CASEYGGSETQYF.

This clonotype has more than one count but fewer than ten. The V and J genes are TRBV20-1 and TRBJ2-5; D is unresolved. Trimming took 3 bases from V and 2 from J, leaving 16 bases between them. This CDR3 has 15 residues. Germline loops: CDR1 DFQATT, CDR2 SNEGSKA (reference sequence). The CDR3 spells CSASPSGWGQETQYF. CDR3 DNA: TGCAGTGCTAGCCCCTCGGGTTGGGGTCAAGAGACCCAGTACTTC.

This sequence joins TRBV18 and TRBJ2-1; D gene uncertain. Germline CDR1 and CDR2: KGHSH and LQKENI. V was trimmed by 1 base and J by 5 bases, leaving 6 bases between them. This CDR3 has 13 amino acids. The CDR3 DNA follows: TGTGCCAGCTCACCACACCCAGACAATGAGCAGTTCTTC. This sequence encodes CASSPHPDNEQFF. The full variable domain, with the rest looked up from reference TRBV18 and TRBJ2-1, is NAGVMQNPRHLVRRRGQEARLRCSPMKGHSHVYWYRQLPEEGLKFMVYLQKENIIDESGMPKERFSAEFPKEGPSILRIQQVVRGDSAAYFCASSPHPDNEQFFGPGTRLTVL.

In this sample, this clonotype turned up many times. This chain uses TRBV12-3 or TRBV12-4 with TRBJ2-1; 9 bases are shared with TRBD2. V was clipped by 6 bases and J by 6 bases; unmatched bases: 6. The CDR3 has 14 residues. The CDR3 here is CASRPLAGGNEQFF. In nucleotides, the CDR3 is TGTGCCAGCAGACCACTAGCGGGTGGCAATGAGCAGTTCTTC.

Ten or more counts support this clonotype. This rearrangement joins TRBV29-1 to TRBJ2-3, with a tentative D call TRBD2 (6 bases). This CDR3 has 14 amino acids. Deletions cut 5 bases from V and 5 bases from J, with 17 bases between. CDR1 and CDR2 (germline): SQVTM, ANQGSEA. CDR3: CSVNGELGGDTQYF. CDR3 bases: TGCAGCGTTAACGGGGAGTTGGGAGGAGATACGCAGTATTTT.

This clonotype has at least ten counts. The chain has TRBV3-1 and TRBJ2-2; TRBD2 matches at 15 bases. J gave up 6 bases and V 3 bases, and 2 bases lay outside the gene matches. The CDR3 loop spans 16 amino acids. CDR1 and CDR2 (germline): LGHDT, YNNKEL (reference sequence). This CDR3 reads CASSQGLAGGAGELFF. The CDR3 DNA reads TGTGCCAGCAGCCAGGGACTAGCGGGAGGCGCCGGGGAGCTGTTTTTT.

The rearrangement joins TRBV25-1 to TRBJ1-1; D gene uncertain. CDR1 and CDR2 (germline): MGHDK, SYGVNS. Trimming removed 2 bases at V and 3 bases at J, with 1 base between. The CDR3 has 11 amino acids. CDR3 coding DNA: TGTGCCAGCAGTGAAGACACTGAAGCTTTCTTT. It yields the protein CASSEDTEAFF.

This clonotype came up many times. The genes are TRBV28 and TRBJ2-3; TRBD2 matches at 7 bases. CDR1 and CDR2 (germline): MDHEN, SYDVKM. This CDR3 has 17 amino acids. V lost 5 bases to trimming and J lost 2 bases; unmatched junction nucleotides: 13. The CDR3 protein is CASSPRPPAGITDTQYF. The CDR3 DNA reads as TGTGCCAGCAGTCCCCGGCCCCCAGCGGGGATCACAGATACGCAGTATTTT.

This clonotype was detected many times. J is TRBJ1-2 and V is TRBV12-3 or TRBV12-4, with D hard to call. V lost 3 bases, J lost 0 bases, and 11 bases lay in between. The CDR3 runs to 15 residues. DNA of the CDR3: TGTGCCAGCAGTTTTACAGACCATACTAACTATGGCTACACCTTC. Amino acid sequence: CASSFTDHTNYGYTF.

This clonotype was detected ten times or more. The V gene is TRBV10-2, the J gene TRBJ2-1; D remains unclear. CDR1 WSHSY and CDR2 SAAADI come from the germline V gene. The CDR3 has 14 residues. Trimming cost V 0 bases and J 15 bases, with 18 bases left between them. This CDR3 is CASSESKVGGLGFF. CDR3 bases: TGCGCCAGCAGTGAGTCGAAAGTCGGTGGGCTAGGGTTCTTC.

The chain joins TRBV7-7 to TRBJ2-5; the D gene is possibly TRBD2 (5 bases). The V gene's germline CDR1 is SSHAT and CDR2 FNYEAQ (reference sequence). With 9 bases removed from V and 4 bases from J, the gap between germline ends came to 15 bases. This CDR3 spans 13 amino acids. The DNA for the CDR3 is TGTGCCAGTACCACCGGGGAGAGAGAGACCCAGTACTTC. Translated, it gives CASTTGERETQYF. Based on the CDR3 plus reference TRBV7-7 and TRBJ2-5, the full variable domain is GAGVSQSPRYKVTKRGQDVTLRCDPISSHATLYWYQQALGQGPEFLTYFNYEAQPDKSGLPSDRFSAERPEGSISTLTIQRTEQRDSAMYRCASTTGERETQYFGPGTRLLVL.

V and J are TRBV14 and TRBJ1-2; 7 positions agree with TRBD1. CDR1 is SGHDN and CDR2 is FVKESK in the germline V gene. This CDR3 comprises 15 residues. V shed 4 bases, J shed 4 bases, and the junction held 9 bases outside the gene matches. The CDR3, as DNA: TGTGCCAGCAGCCTAACCAGGGGGAGTCCCTATGGCTACACCTTC. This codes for CASSLTRGSPYGYTF.

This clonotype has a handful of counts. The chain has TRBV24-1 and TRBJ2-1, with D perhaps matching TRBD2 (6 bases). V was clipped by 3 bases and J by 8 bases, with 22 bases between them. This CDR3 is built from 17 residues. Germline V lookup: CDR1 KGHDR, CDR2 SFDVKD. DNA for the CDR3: TGTGCCACCAGTGATGCCGCCCCGGAGGGCCAGTTAGATGAGCAGTTCTTC. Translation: CATSDAAPEGQLDEQFF.

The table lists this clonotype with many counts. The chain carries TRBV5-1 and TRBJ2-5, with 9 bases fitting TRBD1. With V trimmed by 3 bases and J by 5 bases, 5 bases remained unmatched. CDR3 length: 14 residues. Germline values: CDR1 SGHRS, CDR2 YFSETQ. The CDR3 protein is CASSSGTGRETQYF. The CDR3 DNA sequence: TGCGCCAGCAGCTCGGGGACAGGGCGGGAGACCCAGTACTTC.

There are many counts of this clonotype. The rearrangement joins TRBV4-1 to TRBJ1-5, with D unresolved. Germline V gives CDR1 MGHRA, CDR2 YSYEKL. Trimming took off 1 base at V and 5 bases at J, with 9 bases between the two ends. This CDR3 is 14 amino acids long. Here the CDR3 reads CASSQVRGDQPQHF. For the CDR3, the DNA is TGCGCCAGCAGCCAAGTCCGAGGAGATCAGCCCCAGCATTTT.

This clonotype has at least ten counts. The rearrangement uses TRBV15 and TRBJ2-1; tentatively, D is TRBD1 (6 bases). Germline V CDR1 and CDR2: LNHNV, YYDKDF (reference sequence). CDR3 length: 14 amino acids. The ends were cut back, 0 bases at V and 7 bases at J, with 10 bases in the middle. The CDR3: CATSRDRGMNEQFF. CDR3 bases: TGTGCCACCAGCAGAGATAGGGGGATGAATGAGCAGTTCTTC.

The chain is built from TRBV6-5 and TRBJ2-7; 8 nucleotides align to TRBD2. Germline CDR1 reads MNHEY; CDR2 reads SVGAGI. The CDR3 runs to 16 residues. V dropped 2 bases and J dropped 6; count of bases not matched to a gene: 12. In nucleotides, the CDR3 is TGTGCCAGCAGTTACCAAGCGGCGGGAGGACGAGGCGAGCAGTACTTC. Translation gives CASSYQAAGGRGEQYF.

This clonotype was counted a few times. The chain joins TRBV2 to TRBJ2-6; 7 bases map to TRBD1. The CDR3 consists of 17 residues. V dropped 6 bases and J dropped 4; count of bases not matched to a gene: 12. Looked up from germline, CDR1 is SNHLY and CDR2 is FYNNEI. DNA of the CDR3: TGTGCCAGCAGCTCACAGGGGTTAGTTGGCGGGGCCAACGTCCTGACTTTC. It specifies CASSSQGLVGGANVLTF.

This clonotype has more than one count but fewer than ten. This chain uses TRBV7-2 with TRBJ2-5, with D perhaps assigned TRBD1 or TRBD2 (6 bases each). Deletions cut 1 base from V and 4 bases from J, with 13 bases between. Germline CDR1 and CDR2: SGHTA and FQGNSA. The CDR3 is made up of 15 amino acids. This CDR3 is CASSLGGGPRETQYF. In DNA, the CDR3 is TGTGCCAGCAGCTTAGGAGGGGGGCCCCGAGAGACCCAGTACTTC. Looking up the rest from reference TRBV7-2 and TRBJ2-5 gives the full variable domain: GAGVSQSPSNKVTEKGKDVELRCDPISGHTALYWYRQSLGQGLEFLIYFQGNSAPDKSGLPSDRFSAERTGGSVSTLTIQRTQQEDSAVYLCASSLGGGPRETQYFGPGTRLLVL.

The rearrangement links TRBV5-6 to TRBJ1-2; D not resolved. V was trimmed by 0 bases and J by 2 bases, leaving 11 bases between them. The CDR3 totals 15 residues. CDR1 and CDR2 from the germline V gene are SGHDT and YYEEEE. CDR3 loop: CASSLEAGPNYGYTF. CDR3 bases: TGTGCCAGCAGCTTGGAGGCCGGCCCAAACTATGGCTACACCTTC.

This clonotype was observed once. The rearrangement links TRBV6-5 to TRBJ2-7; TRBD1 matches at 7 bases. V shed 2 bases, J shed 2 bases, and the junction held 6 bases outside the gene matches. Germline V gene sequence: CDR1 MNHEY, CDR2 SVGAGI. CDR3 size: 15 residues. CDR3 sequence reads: CASSYRGGPTYEQYV. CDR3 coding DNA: TGTGCCAGCAGTTACCGAGGGGGCCCTACCTACGAGCAGTACGTC.

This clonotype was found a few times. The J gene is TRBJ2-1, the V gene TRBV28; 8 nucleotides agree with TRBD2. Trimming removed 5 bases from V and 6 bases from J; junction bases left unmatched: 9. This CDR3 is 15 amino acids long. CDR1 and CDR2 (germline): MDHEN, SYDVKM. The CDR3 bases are TGTGCCAGCAGTCAACCGAGCGGGAGTCCCAATGAGCAGTTCTTC. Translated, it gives CASSQPSGSPNEQFF.

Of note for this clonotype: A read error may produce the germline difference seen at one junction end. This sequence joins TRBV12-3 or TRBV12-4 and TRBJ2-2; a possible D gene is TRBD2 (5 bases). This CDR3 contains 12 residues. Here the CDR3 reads CASGANHGELLF. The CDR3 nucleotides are TGTGCCAGTGGAGCGAACCACGGGGAGCTGCTTTTT.

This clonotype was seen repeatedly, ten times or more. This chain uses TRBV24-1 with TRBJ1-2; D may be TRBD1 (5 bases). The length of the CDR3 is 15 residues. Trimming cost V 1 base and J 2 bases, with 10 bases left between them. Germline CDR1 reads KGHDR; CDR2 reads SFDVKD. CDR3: CATSDFPRENYGYTF. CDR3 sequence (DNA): TGTGCCACCAGTGATTTTCCCAGGGAAAACTATGGCTACACCTTC.

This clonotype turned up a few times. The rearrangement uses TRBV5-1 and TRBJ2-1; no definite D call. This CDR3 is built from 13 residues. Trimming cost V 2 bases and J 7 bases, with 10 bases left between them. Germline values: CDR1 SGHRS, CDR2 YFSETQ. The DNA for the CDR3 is TGCGCCAGCAGCTTCTCCCACTCAAATGAGCAGTTCTTC. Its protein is CASSFSHSNEQFF.

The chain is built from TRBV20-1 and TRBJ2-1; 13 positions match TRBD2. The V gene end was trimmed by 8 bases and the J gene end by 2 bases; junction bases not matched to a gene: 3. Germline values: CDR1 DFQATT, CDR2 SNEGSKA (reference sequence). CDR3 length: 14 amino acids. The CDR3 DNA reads TGCAGTCCTACTAGCGGGGGGGCCTACAATGAGCAGTTCTTC. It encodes CSPTSGGAYNEQFF.